This T cell receptor beta chain was sequenced during a study of cytomegalovirus exposure and HLA in healthy donors. V gave up 6 bases and J gave up 3 bases, with 12 bases separating them. Germline assignment: CDR1 ENHRY and CDR2 SYGVKD. CDR3 length equals 15 residues. This clone came up once. No antigen is known for it. Vbeta (60) and Jbeta (13) primers were used in the PCR. Sequenced by immunoSEQ multiplex PCR; TCRdb stores in-frame clones only, minus some. The top ten clones hold 1.5% to 2% of a sample with about 200,000 clones, roughly three quarters of them seen once. The study, taken as a whole, reports: The investigators catalogued 164 TCR beta chains as cytomegalovirus-associated. Later on, an analysis tied about 17,000 TCR beta sequences to HLA alleles at 0.05 false discovery rate. The likely explanation for a cluster of highly shared sequence variants was sequencing artifact. Presence/absence comparisons presumed near-even sequencing depth among donors.

The chain links TRBV10-3 to TRBJ1-6, with D possibly TRBD1 on 5 matching bases. What was sequenced was PBMCs. This receptor was taken from a woman aged 45-65 years in good health and CMV-seronegative. The CDR3 DNA is TGTGCCATCAGGGGGCAAGGCGACTATAATTCACCCCTCCACTTT. Translating gives CAIRGQGDYNSPLHF.